Reported below is one T cell receptor (beta chain). Its target antigen remains unknown. Base qualities were left out, and no much larger clone turns up one base away. Using the deep immunoSEQ assay, TCR CDR3 regions were amplified from genomic DNA by multiplex PCR. For each cell subset, the extracted genomic DNA was distributed evenly across all wells of several immunoSEQ 96-well plates, and each plate served as one replicate. Each replicate PCR for sorted subsets received 200 ng genomic DNA, equal to roughly 33,000 T cell genomes. Purified libraries were measured with a Qubit 3.0 fluorometer, size-checked on a Bioanalyzer 2100, and measured again with the KAPA Library Quantification kit. A separate single-read 150-cycle Illumina NextSeq 550 flow cell was used to sequence each immunoSEQ 96-well plate. Per the authors' processing: Because the immunoSEQ output held only junctional sequences and lacked quality scores, the filtering could not match the filtering applied to full-length reads. Sequences were annotated with PyIR, a Python wrapper for IgBLAST v1.9, using IMGT germline references to assign V/J genes and CDR3. Reads were filtered out if the reads had weak V/J assignments (E-value above 1e-6), no CDR3, stop codons, out-of-frame junctions, or ambiguous translated residues. V3J clonotypes were defined as sequences sharing the same inferred V gene, J gene, and CDR3 amino acid sequence. To compute the percentage overlap between repertoires, the number of shared unique clonotypes was divided by the size of the smaller repertoire. RTK rarefaction, the Chao1 estimator, and Recon v2.1 estimates of unobserved clonotypes were used to assess repertoire richness. Generation probabilities for all TCRbeta clonotypes obtained by the gDNA method from a handful of donors were computed using OLGA. TCRdb took this table from immuneACCESS and kept in-frame rearrangements with V and J called. Such tables lack part of the clones; where checked against another copy, unresolved V genes explain under half of the gap, and the rest is unexplained. V and J calls and clone size follow that table, whereas D and trimming were derived from the DNA. Across this sample there are about 1.1 million clones, with 60% to 85% seen only once. About 0.89% of the sample is held by the ten biggest clonotypes.

The record originates from a study of shared clonotypes between healthy human individuals (dated by TCRdb to between 2020 and 2021). Some background on the complete study: Three men and two women, aged 18 to 49 years, made up the cohort. Per donor, leukapheresis produced somewhere between about 0.9 and 9.5 billion PBMCs. To increase sequencing depth and limit assay-specific biases, TCR repertoire library preparation and sequencing were carried out by different laboratories using diverse techniques. To estimate repertoire size and how much clonotype sharing occurs between individuals, the study deeply sequenced the blood TCR repertoires of about five healthy adults. For each donor, CD4 naive and CD4 memory were each run on three plates, CD8 naive on two plates, and CD8 memory on one plate. The research as a whole found: Sampling was limited to blood, and TCR repertoires in tissue likely differ from TCR repertoires in blood. Larger estimated clonotype richness was generally found for naive subsets than for memory subsets. Because the study included a small number of donors, the genetic and exposure-history diversity represented was limited. Compared with non-shared clonotypes, clonotypes shared by all four sorted-subset donors had higher generation probabilities. Approximately 4.8% of naive CD4, around 3.5% of naive CD8, approximately 2% of memory CD4, and 0.35% to 0.4% of memory CD8 clonotypes were shared across several donors. Pairwise subsampling led to the expectation that sequencing depth would affect the degree of clonotype sharing among donors. Even with the large sequencing depth, rarefaction of the sorted-subset datasets indicated that sequencing was incomplete.

Healthy HIV-negative adults with no recently reported acute infections or vaccinations were included as donors. Every donor was a Caucasian adult living in Nashville, Tennessee, USA. Magnetic negative selection was used to enrich CD4+ T cells, after which naive cells were positively selected on CD45RA and the negative fraction became the memory subset. Blood was obtained by leukapheresis, after which PBMCs were separated by Ficoll-Histopaque density gradient centrifugation and cryopreserved in liquid nitrogen vapor phase. Analytical flow cytometry was used to check the purity and quantity of every magnetically sorted T cell population. Genomic DNA was isolated from every sorted fraction and measured by UV absorbance on a Nanodrop 2000c. The CDR3 runs 13 amino acids, cysteine and phenylalanine included. Only the CDR3 region is kept as DNA, spanning 39 bases read in frame from base 1. Trimming takes 8 bases off V and 4 bases off J; junction bases not matched to a gene: 2. CDR1 and CDR2, looked up from the germline V gene, are MNHNS and SASEGT.

The rearranged chain carries TRBV6-1 and TRBJ2-3; TRBD2 matches 11 bases in the middle. The clonotype originates from a man younger than 35 in good health. Some clones in this sample may be carry-over from other donors' samples. Sequences were obtained from memory CD4+ T cells from PBMCs. This specimen's cell subset or site label, interpreted: CD45RA-negative fraction. DNA sequence: TGTGCCAGCGGGACTAGCGGAGCAGATACGCAGTATTTT. It encodes CASGTSGADTQYF.